The sequence of this T cell receptor beta chain was determined in a study of siplizumab effects on memory and regulatory T cells. Whole-study results and caveats: With siplizumab, mappable alloreactive CD4+ clones averaged 68.8% Treg-derived, versus 25% to 30% in controls. About 80-97% of proliferating CD4+ or CD8+ clones had no assignable naive or memory phenotype. Naive T cells were seen as more diverse than memory cells and as major alloresponse contributors.

Data came from immunoSEQ multiplex PCR; TCRdb stores just in-frame clones and leaves some out. The sample holds 95,000 to 100,000 clones, around 90% seen once. Of note for this clone: The antigen remains unidentified.

Trimming pared 2 bases from V and 2 bases from J, leaving 9 bases between. This CDR3 spans 14 amino acids. Germline values: CDR1 KGHSH, CDR2 LQKENI. The rearrangement joins TRBV18 to TRBJ2-5; weak D call: TRBD1 (5 bases). The specimen sequenced was non-Treg CD4+ T cells sorted from blood. The receptor comes from a human donor in good health. Here the CDR3 reads CASSPKDRQETQYF. Written as DNA, the CDR3 is TGTGCCAGCTCACCAAAAGACAGACAAGAGACCCAGTACTTC.